This TCR beta chain was captured in a study of identical twins. Study-level findings and limits: A lower insertion count was a feature of abundant cord blood beta clonotypes, with no such feature in memory repertoires.

TCRdb itself ran the 5' RACE reads through MiXCR, one entry per CDR3 protein. The sample shows 600,000 to 800,000 distinct CDR3 sequences, about 20% of them seen only once. The junction had 2 bases not matched to a gene; V was cut back by 0 bases and J by 2 bases. This CDR3 is 16 amino acids long. Germline CDR1 SGHRS, CDR2 YFSETQ. This clonotype was counted many times. Its specificity is not known. The same data also went into a second study, on T cells expressing NK-cell markers. That source reports: Obtained from sorted CD3+CD56+NKG2C+, CD3+CD56+NKG2C- and CD3+CD56-NKG2C+ T cells were the TCR beta repertoires. Once again these clonotypes came out on top in the CD3+CD56-NKG2C+ fraction of a handful of donors.

This TCR was sampled from a woman between 18 and 29 years old in good health. The chain joins TRBV5-1 to TRBJ2-1, with TRBD2 matching over 10 bases. The sequenced material came from PBMCs. The CDR3 is CASSLDLAGAYNEQFF. As DNA, the CDR3 is TGCGCCAGCAGCTTGGATCTAGCGGGGGCCTACAATGAGCAGTTCTTC.